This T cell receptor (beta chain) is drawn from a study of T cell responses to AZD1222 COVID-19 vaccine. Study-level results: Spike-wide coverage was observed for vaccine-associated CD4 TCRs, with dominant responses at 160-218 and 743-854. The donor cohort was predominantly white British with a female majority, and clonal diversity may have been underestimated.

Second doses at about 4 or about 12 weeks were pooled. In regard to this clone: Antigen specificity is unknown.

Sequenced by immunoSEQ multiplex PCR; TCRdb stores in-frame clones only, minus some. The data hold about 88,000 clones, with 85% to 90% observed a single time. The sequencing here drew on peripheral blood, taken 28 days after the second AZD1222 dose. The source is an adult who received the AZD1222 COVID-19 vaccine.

The CDR3 sequence is CASSLVAGSAEAFF. CDR3 coding DNA: TGTGCCAGCAGCTTAGTAGCCGGGTCGGCGGAAGCTTTCTTT. The rearrangement uses TRBV7-2 and TRBJ1-1, with D unresolved. Deletions cut 1 base from V and 8 bases from J, with 14 bases between. The CDR3 is 14 residues long. Germline V gene data show CDR1 as SGHTA and CDR2 as FQGNSA.